This T cell receptor beta chain originates from a study of blood T cell repertoires in COVID-19. Turning to the study itself: Specimens from acute and convalescent COVID-19 originated in the United States, Italy and Spain. From T cells, B-cell-depleted T cells, or PBMCs came the material, which was cDNA or gDNA.

Per the authors' pipeline: Reference gene primer amplification gave estimated nucleated cell counts. Clones were sequenced by immunoSEQ multiplex PCR, and TCRdb holds only the in-frame ones, with some missing. V and J calls and clone size come straight from that table; D and trimming were deduced from the DNA. Seen here are roughly 150,000 clones, about four fifths observed once, and the top ten hold over 9.5%. The CDR3 runs 18 residues. V was trimmed by 7 bases and J by 0 bases, leaving 19 bases between them. The germline V gene encodes CDR1 LNHDA and CDR2 SQIVND (reference sequence). The gene calls are TRBV19 and TRBJ2-6, with a possible D match to TRBD2 (6 bases). This clonotype originated in a woman older than 75 with active or convalescent COVID-19. The specimen sequenced was peripheral blood. CDR3: CASIYRGGGRSGANVLTF. CDR3 DNA sequence: TGTGCCAGTATCTATAGGGGAGGAGGACGCTCTGGGGCCAACGTCCTGACTTTC.